This TCR beta chain was observed in a study of shared clonotypes between healthy human individuals. This CDR3 region has 14 residues. Between the trimmed V and J ends, which lost 1 base and 8 bases, there was a span of 12 bases. Germline lookup yields CDR1 MNHNS and CDR2 SASEGT. Produced via immunoSEQ multiplex PCR; TCRdb's table is partial and in-frame only. The sample shows roughly 2,300,000 clones, around 90% of them seen only once. This chain connects TRBV6-1 to TRBJ1-3; the D gene is possibly TRBD1 (6 bases). The sequenced material came from naive CD4+ T cells from PBMCs. Described subset: CD45RA+ positively selected. This clonotype originated in a man in his late teens or twenties in good health. Some clones in this sample may be carry-over from other donors' samples. Written as DNA, the CDR3 is TGTGCCAGCAGTGAAGTCAGGGGCCTGGACACCATATATTTT. Protein: CASSEVRGLDTIYF.